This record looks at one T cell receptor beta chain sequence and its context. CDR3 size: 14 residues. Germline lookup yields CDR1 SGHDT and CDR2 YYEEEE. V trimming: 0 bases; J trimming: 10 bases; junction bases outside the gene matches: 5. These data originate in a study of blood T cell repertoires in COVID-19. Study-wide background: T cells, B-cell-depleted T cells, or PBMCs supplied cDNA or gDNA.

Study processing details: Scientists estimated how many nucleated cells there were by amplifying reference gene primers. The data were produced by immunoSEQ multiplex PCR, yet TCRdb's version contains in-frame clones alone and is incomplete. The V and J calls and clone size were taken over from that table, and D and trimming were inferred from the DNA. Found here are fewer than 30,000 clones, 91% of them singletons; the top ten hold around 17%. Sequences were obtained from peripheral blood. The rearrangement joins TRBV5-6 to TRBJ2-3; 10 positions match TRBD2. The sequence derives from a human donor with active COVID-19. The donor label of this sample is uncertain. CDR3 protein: CASSLASGSNAQYF. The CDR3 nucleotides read TGTGCCAGCAGCTTGGCTAGCGGGAGTAACGCGCAGTATTTT.